The entry below describes one TCR beta chain. Each CDR3 protein gets one entry after TCRdb re-called the 5' RACE reads with MiXCR. The top ten hold less than 0.5% of the sample, which has 510,000 or so distinct CDR3 sequences, about 15% seen once. These data belong to a study of identical twins. This CDR3 has 16 residues. Looked up from germline, CDR1 is MDHEN and CDR2 is SYDVKM. J lost 9 bases, V lost 7 bases, and 9 bases had no gene match. The data also belong to a second study, concerning yellow fever vaccine responses in identical twins.

Input material: CD4+ T cells sorted from blood. The chain couples TRBV28 to TRBJ2-1; 16 nucleotides agree with TRBD2. The sequence was collected from a young woman in good health. CDR3 coding DNA: TGTGCCAGCACGAAGGGACTAGCGGGAGGGCAGGGTGAGCAGTTCTTC. This codes for CASTKGLAGGQGEQFF. Combining the CDR3 with reference TRBV28 and TRBJ2-1 gives the whole variable domain DVKVTQSSRYLVKRTGEKVFLECVQDMDHENMFWYRQDPGLGLRLIYFSYDVKMKEKGDIPEGYSVSREKKERFSLILESASTNQTSMYLCASTKGLAGGQGEQFFGPGTRLTVL.